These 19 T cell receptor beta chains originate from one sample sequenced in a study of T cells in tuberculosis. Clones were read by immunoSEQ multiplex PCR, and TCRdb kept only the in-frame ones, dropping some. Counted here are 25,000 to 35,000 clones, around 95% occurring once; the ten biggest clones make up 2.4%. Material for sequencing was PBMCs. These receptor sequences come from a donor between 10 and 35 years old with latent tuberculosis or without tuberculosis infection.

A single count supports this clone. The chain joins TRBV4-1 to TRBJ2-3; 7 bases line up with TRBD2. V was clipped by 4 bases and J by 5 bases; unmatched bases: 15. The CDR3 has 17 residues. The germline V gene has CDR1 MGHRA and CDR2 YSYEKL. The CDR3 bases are TGCGCCAGCAGCCTTACCCCGGCAGCGGGGCTGAAAGATACGCAGTATTTT. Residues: CASSLTPAAGLKDTQYF.

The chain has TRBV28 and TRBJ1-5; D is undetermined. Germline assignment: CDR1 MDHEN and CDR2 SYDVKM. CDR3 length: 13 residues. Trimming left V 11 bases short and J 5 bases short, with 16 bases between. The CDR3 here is CACGAALYQPQHF. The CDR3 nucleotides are TGTGCCTGCGGAGCGGCCTTATATCAGCCCCAGCATTTT. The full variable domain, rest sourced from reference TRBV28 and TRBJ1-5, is DVKVTQSSRYLVKRTGEKVFLECVQDMDHENMFWYRQDPGLGLRLIYFSYDVKMKEKGDIPEGYSVSREKKERFSLILESASTNQTSMYLCACGAALYQPQHFGDGTRLSIL.

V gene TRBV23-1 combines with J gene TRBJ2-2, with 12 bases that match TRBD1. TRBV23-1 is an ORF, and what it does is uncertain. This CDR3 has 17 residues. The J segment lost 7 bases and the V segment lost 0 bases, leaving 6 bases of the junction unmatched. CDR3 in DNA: TGCGCCAGCAGTCAATCGAAGGGGACAGGGGGCGTCGGGGAGCTGTTTTTT. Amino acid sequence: CASSQSKGTGGVGELFF.

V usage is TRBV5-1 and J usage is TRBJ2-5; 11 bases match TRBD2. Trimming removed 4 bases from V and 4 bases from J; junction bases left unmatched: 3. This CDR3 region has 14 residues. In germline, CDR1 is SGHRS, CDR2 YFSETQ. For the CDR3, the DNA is TGCGCCAGCAGCCTAGGGACTAGCGGAGAGACCCAGTACTTC. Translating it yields CASSLGTSGETQYF.

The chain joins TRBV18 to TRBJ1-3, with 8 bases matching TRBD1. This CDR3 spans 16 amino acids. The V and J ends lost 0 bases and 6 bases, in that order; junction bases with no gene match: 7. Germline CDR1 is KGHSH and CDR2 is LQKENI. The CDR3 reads CASSPPLATGANTIYF. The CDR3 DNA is TGTGCCAGCTCACCACCTCTAGCGACAGGGGCAAACACCATATATTTT.

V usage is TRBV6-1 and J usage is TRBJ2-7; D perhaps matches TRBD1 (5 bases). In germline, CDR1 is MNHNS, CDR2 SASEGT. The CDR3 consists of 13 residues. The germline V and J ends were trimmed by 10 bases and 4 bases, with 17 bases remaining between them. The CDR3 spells CAILQETHYEQYF. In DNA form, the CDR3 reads TGTGCCATTTTACAGGAAACCCATTACGAGCAGTACTTC.

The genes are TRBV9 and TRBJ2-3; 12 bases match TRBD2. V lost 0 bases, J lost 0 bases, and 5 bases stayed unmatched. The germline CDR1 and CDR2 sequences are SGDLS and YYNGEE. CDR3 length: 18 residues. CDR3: CASSVGLAGGLSTDTQYF. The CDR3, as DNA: TGTGCCAGCAGCGTAGGTCTAGCGGGGGGGCTTAGCACAGATACGCAGTATTTT. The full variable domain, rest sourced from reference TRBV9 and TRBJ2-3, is DSGVTQTPKHLITATGQRVTLRCSPRSGDLSVYWYQQSLDQGLQFLIQYYNGEERAKGNILERFSAQQFPDLHSELNLSSLELGDSALYFCASSVGLAGGLSTDTQYFGPGTRLTVL.

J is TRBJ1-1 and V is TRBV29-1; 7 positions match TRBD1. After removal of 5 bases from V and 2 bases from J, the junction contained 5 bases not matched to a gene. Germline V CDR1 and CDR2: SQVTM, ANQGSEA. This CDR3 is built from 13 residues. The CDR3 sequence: CSVLEGANTEAFF. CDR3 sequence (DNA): TGCAGCGTTTTGGAGGGGGCAAACACTGAAGCTTTCTTT.

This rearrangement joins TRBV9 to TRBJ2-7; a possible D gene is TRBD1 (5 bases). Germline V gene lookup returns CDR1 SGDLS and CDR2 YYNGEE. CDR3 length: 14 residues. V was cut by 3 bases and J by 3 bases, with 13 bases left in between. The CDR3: CASSGGNGLYEQYF. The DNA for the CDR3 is TGTGCCAGCAGCGGGGGCAATGGGCTCTACGAGCAGTACTTC. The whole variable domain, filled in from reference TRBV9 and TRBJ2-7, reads DSGVTQTPKHLITATGQRVTLRCSPRSGDLSVYWYQQSLDQGLQFLIQYYNGEERAKGNILERFSAQQFPDLHSELNLSSLELGDSALYFCASSGGNGLYEQYFGPGTRLTVT.

The CDR3 region has the DNA TGTGCCAGCAGCCCACACACACACAGCAATCAGCCCCAGCATTTT. It codes for CASSPHTHSNQPQHF. J is TRBJ1-5 and V is TRBV7-6; D gene ambiguous. This CDR3 region has 15 residues. Trimming pared 5 bases from V and 1 base from J, leaving 12 bases between. Germline values: CDR1 SGHVS, CDR2 FNYEAQ.

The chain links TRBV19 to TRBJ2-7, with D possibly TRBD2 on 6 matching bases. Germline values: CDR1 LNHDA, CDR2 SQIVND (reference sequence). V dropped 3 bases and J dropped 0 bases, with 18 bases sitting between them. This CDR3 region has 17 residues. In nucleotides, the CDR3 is TGTGCCAGTAGTATGGCACACGGGACTCCCCTCTCCTACGAGCAGTACTTC. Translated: CASSMAHGTPLSYEQYF.

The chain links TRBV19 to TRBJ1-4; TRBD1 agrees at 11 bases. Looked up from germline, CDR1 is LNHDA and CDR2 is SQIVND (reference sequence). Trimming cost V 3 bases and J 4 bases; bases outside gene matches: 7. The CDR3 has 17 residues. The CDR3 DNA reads TGTGCCAGTAGTATGGACAGGGGGCCGTCTGATAATGAAAAACTGTTTTTT. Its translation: CASSMDRGPSDNEKLFF.

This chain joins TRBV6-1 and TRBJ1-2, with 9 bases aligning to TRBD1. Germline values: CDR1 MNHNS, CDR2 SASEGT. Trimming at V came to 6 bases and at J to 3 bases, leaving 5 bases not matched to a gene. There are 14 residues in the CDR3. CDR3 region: CASSTGGAYYGYTF. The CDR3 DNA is TGTGCCAGCAGCACAGGGGGCGCATACTATGGCTACACCTTC.

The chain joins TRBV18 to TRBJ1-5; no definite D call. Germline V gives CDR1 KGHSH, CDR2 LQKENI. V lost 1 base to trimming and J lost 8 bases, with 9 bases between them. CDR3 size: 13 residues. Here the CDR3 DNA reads TGTGCCAGCTCACCACGGTTGGAGGAGCCCCAGCATTTT. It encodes CASSPRLEEPQHF.

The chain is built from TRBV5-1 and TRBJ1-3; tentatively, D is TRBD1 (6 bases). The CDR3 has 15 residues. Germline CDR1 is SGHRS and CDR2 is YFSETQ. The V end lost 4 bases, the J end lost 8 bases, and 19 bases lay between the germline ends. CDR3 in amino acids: CASSPQGNEIDTIYF. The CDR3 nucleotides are TGCGCCAGCAGCCCACAGGGTAATGAAATAGACACCATATATTTT.

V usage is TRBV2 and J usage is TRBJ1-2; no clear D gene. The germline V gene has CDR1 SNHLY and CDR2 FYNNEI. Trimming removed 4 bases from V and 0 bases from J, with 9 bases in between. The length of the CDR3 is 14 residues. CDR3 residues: CASSARQANYGYTF. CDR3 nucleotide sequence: TGTGCCAGCAGTGCCAGACAAGCTAACTATGGCTACACCTTC.

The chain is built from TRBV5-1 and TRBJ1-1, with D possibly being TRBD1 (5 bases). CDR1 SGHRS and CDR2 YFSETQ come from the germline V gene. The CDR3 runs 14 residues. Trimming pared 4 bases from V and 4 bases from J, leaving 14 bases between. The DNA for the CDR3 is TGCGCCAGCAGCGGCCAGGGCTTGGGCACTGAAGCTTTCTTT. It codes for CASSGQGLGTEAFF.

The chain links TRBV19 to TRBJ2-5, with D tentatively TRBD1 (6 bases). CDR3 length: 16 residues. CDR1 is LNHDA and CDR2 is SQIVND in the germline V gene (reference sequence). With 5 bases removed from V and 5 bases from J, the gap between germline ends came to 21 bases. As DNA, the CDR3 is TGTGCCAGTAGTCTACTTCAAGGCAGGGGATTTGAGACCCAGTACTTC. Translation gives CASSLLQGRGFETQYF.

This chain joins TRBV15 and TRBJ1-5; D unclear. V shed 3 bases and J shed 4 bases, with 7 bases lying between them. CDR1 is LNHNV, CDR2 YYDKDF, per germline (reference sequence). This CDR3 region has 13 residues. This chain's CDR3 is CATSSSGNQPQHF. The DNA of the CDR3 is TGTGCCACCAGCAGTAGCGGGAATCAGCCCCAGCATTTT. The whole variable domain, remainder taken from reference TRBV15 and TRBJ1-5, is DAMVIQNPRYQVTQFGKPVTLSCSQTLNHNVMYWYQQKSSQAPKLLFHYYDKDFNNEADTPDNFQSRRPNTSFCFLDIRSPGLGDTAMYLCATSSSGNQPQHFGDGTRLSIL.